This T cell receptor beta chain was recorded in a study of blood T cell repertoires in COVID-19. As for the study in general: Italy, Spain and the United States were the sources of the convalescent and acute COVID-19 samples. Sources were T cells, B-cell-depleted T cells, or PBMCs; the material itself was cDNA or gDNA.

Germline lookup yields CDR1 SGDLS and CDR2 YYNGEE. The CDR3 is made up of 14 amino acids. V was clipped by 4 bases and J by 3 bases, with 11 bases between them. Authors' analysis steps: Nucleated cell counts were estimated from reference gene primer amplification. Produced via immunoSEQ multiplex PCR; TCRdb's table is partial and in-frame only. V and J calls and clone size come straight from that table; D and trimming were deduced from the DNA. The sample holds roughly 100,000 clones; 70% to 80% are singletons and the top ten take around 9.6%. This clone came up a few times. The sequenced material came from peripheral blood. V usage is TRBV9 and J usage is TRBJ2-1; maybe TRBD1 (5 bases). The TCR was taken from a man aged 55 to 70 with active or convalescent COVID-19. CDR3 coding DNA: TGTGCCAGCAGCCCAGGACAAGTCTACAATGAGCAGTTCTTC. It specifies CASSPGQVYNEQFF.